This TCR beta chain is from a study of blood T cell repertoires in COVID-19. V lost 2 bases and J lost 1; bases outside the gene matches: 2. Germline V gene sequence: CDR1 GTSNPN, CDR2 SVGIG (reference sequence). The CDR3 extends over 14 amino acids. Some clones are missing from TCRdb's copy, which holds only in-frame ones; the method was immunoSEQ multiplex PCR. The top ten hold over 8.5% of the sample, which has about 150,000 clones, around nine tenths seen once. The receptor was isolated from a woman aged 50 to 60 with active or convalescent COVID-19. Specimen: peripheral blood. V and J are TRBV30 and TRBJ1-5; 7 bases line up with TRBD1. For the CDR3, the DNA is TGTGCCTGGAGTACGACAGGGAGCAATCAGCCCCAGCATTTT. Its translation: CAWSTTGSNQPQHF.